These 18 T cell receptor beta chains were sequenced from one sample in a study of T cells in women clearing cervical HPV infection. Data came from immunoSEQ multiplex PCR; TCRdb stores just in-frame clones and leaves some out. This table lists 30,000 to 45,000 clones. The sequenced sample consisted of blood buffy coat. These TCRs come from a woman between 18 and 69 years old with a cervical HPV16 infection that either progressed to CIN3+ or cleared (not recorded which).

Concerning this clone itself: The missing CDR3 end, 3 residues past where the read stops, is filled in from the germline J gene. V and J are TRBV28 and TRBJ2-7, with 11 nucleotides matching TRBD1. The CDR3 is 15 residues long. Trimming at V came to 2 bases and at J to 2 bases, leaving 2 bases not matched to a gene. Germline values: CDR1 MDHEN, CDR2 SYDVKM. This CDR3 reads CASSLPGQGAYEQYF. The sequenced part of the CDR3 DNA is TGTGCCAGCAGTTTACCGGGACAGGGGGCCTACGAG.

A remark on this clone: The missing CDR3 end, 3 residues past where the read stops, is filled in from the germline J gene. V is TRBV5-4 and J is TRBJ2-7, with 8 bases matching TRBD1. This CDR3 has 15 residues. V was clipped by 3 bases and J by 3 bases; unmatched bases: 8. CDR1 SGHNT and CDR2 YYREEE come from the germline V gene (reference sequence). CDR3 in amino acids: CASSSTGTGLYEQYF. Partial CDR3 DNA: TGTGCCAGCAGCTCGACCGGGACAGGTCTCTACGAG.

A remark on this clone: The read ends 3 residues early relative to the CDR3; the germline J gene fills the gap. The rearrangement joins TRBV4-2 to TRBJ1-4; 9 bases are shared with TRBD1. Germline CDR1 LGHNA, CDR2 YNFKEQ. This CDR3 spans 15 amino acids. The V and J ends lost 0 bases and 6 bases, in that order; junction bases with no gene match: 2. This chain's CDR3 is CASSQEGQGDEKLFF. The CDR3 bases that were read are TGTGCCAGCAGCCAAGAGGGACAGGGCGATGAAAAA.

About this clone: The CDR3 is cut off 3 residues early in the read; its end comes from the germline J gene. The chain is built from TRBV19 and TRBJ1-5, with 8 nucleotides matching TRBD1. The CDR3 consists of 16 residues. CDR1 is LNHDA and CDR2 is SQIVND in the germline V gene (reference sequence). V dropped 5 bases and J dropped 6; count of bases not matched to a gene: 12. The covered CDR3 bases are TGTGCCAGTAGTCTCTCCCCAGGGGGCAAGGGTCAGCCC. This gives the protein CASSLSPGGKGQP. The full CDR3 protein reads CASSLSPGGKGQPQHF.

As concerns this clone: The read gets to within 3 residues of the CDR3 end, and the germline J gene fills in the rest. The V gene is TRBV2, the J gene TRBJ2-3; no clear D gene. CDR3 length: 11 residues. The germline V gene has CDR1 SNHLY and CDR2 FYNNEI. Trimming took off 6 bases at V and 6 bases at J, with 7 bases between the two ends. The CDR3 bases that were read are TGTGCCAGCAGGAACCGGGATACG. This sequence encodes CASRNRDT. The whole CDR3 protein reads CASRNRDTQYF.

As regards this clone: The read is 3 residues too short to cover the CDR3 end, so that end is filled in from the germline J gene. This rearrangement joins TRBV5-1 to TRBJ2-3; 9 bases are a match to TRBD2. The germline gives CDR1 SGHRS, CDR2 YFSETQ. V lost 0 bases and J lost 6; bases outside the gene matches: 8. CDR3 length equals 16 residues. The sequenced part of the CDR3 DNA is TGCGCCAGCAGCTTGGGACTAGCGGCTTCGGAGGATACG. Protein: CASSLGLAASEDT. The complete CDR3 reads CASSLGLAASEDTQYF. Combining the CDR3 with reference TRBV5-1 and TRBJ2-3 gives the whole variable domain KAGVTQTPRYLIKTRGQQVTLSCSPISGHRSVSWYQQTPGQGLQFLFEYFSETQRNKGNFPGRFSGRQFSNSRSEMNVSTLELGDSALYLCASSLGLAASEDTQYFGPGTRLTVL.

In regard to this clone: Its ends do not fully match the called genes, so a read error is possible. The missing CDR3 end, 3 residues past where the read stops, is filled in from the germline J gene. In the same sample, other DNA sequences code for this CDR3. The gene calls are TRBV5-1 and TRBJ1-5; perhaps TRBD1 as D (5 bases). Germline values: CDR1 SGHRS, CDR2 YFSETQ. The CDR3 has 13 amino acids. The CDR3: CASSLRGNQPQHF. The covered CDR3 bases are TGCGCCAGCAGCTTGAGGGGCAACCAGCCC.

In the case of this clone: The read finishes 3 residues shy of the CDR3 end, and the germline J gene is used to complete it. The V and J genes are TRBV5-4 and TRBJ2-3; no clear D. Germline V gene sequence: CDR1 SGHNT, CDR2 YYREEE (reference sequence). CDR3 length: 16 residues. Trimming stripped 0 bases from V and 3 bases from J, with 14 bases between. The sequenced part of the CDR3 DNA is TGTGCCAGCAGCTTGGGGCTCTCCCCAGAAACAGATACG. Its protein product is CASSLGLSPETDT. The complete CDR3 reads CASSLGLSPETDTQYF.

Concerning this clone: The CDR3 end is not reached by the read, which stops 3 residues before it; the germline J gene fills it in. Other nucleotide sequences in the sample specify the same CDR3. This chain uses TRBV6-2 or TRBV6-3 with TRBJ2-7; 8 nucleotides align to TRBD1. CDR1 and CDR2 (germline): MNHEY, SVGEGT. Trimming at V came to 1 base and at J to 4 bases, leaving 3 bases not matched to a gene. The CDR3 loop spans 14 amino acids. The part of the CDR3 DNA that was read is TGTGCCAGCAGTTACTTGGGACAGGCTTACGAG. It encodes CASSYLGQAYE. The CDR3, in full, reads CASSYLGQAYEQYF.

On this clone: The CDR3 is cut off 3 residues early in the read; its end comes from the germline J gene. V usage is TRBV20-1 and J usage is TRBJ1-2, with 7 bases that match TRBD1. The V gene end was trimmed by 5 bases and the J gene end by 4 bases; junction bases not matched to a gene: 7. Germline V CDR1 and CDR2: DFQATT, SNEGSKA (reference sequence). The CDR3 contains 13 residues. The sequenced part of the CDR3 DNA is TGCAGTGCTGGACAGGTTGTTTCCTATGGC. This encodes CSAGQVVSYG. The entire CDR3 protein reads CSAGQVVSYGYTF.

Comment on this clone: The CDR3 end is not reached by the read, which stops 3 residues before it; the germline J gene fills it in. The rearrangement uses TRBV5-4 and TRBJ1-1, with D perhaps TRBD1 (5 bases). The CDR3 runs to 14 residues. The germline gives CDR1 SGHNT, CDR2 YYREEE (reference sequence). Deletions cut 1 base from V and 4 bases from J, with 11 bases between. The chain's CDR3 is CASSLSAGSTEAFF. CDR3 DNA, as far as it was read: TGTGCCAGCAGCTTGTCTGCAGGGAGCACTGAA.

Worth noting for this clone: The read stops 3 residues short of the end of the CDR3; the missing end is completed from the germline J gene. This rearrangement joins TRBV7-9 to TRBJ2-3; 8 bases are shared with TRBD2. Germline V gene data show CDR1 as SEHNR and CDR2 as FQNEAQ (reference sequence). The CDR3 consists of 13 residues. The sequenced part of the CDR3 DNA is TGTGCCAGCAGCTACGGGGGGGCACAGGCG. Protein: CASSYGGAQA. The complete CDR3 sequence is CASSYGGAQAQYF.

Of note for this clone: The read comes to an end 3 residues before the CDR3 does, leaving the germline J gene to fill in the end. The chain combines TRBV20-1 with TRBJ1-3; D unresolved. The CDR3 covers 16 residues. Per germline, CDR1 DFQATT and CDR2 SNEGSKA (reference sequence). The V and J ends lost 0 bases and 0 bases respectively, with 12 bases between them. CDR3 sequence reads: CSARDIQDSSGNTIYF. Incomplete CDR3 DNA: TGCAGTGCTAGAGATATCCAGGATTCCTCTGGAAACACC.

For this clone: The read terminates 3 residues before the CDR3 end, so the remaining end is supplied by the germline J gene. The gene calls are TRBV6-1 and TRBJ1-4; D is unresolved. The CDR3 contains 13 residues. Germline V gene sequence: CDR1 MNHNS, CDR2 SASEGT. With 2 bases removed from V and 8 bases from J, the gap between germline ends came to 9 bases. This CDR3 is CASSESFQEKLFF. Partial CDR3 DNA: TGTGCCAGCAGTGAAAGTTTCCAGGAAAAA.

Regarding this clone: The missing CDR3 end, 3 residues past where the read stops, is filled in from the germline J gene. This chain uses TRBV5-1 with TRBJ2-5, with TRBD2 matching over 14 bases. The CDR3 loop spans 18 amino acids. Germline CDR1 is SGHRS and CDR2 is YFSETQ. The V and J ends lost 4 bases and 0 bases, in that order; junction bases with no gene match: 8. The CDR3 loop reads CASSSGTSGGVYQETQYF. The DNA read from the CDR3 is TGCGCCAGCAGCAGTGGGACTAGCGGGGGCGTGTACCAAGAGACC.

To note about this clone: The CDR3 end falls 3 residues outside the read, so it is completed with the germline J gene. The chain couples TRBV6-1 to TRBJ2-3, with 7 bases that match TRBD1. The CDR3 loop spans 14 amino acids. J lost 2 bases, V lost 4 bases, and 3 bases had no gene match. Germline loops: CDR1 MNHNS, CDR2 SASEGT. The sequenced part of the CDR3 DNA is TGTGCCAGCAGTGGAGGGACAGCCACAGATACG. Translating it yields CASSGGTATDT. The entire CDR3 reads CASSGGTATDTQYF.

Remarks on this clone: The CDR3 is cut off 3 residues early in the read; its end comes from the germline J gene. The chain employs TRBV19 and TRBJ2-3, with TRBD1 matching over 7 bases. The V and J ends lost 8 bases and 1 base, in that order; junction bases with no gene match: 6. Germline V lookup: CDR1 LNHDA, CDR2 SQIVND (reference sequence). The CDR3 has 14 residues. CDR3 bases read: TGTGCCAGTTCCGACAGGGCTGGCACAGATACG. This translates into CASSDRAGTDT. The whole CDR3 sequence reads CASSDRAGTDTQYF. Full variable domain (outside the CDR3, taken from reference TRBV19 and TRBJ2-3): DGGITQSPKYLFRKEGQNVTLSCEQNLNHDAMYWYRQDPGQGLRLIYYSQIVNDFQKGDIAEGYSVSREKKESFPLTVTSAQKNPTAFYLCASSDRAGTDTQYFGPGTRLTVL.

The CDR3 sequence is CASSEIQNYGYTF. CDR3 DNA, as far as it was read: TGTGCCAGCAGTGAAATCCAGAACTATGGC. The chain carries TRBV6-1 and TRBJ1-2; no firm D call. The read stops 3 residues short of the end of the CDR3; the missing end is completed from the germline J gene. Germline CDR1 is MNHNS and CDR2 is SASEGT. Trimming stripped 2 bases from V and 2 bases from J, with 6 bases between. This CDR3 has 13 amino acids.